This T cell receptor (beta chain) was profiled in a study of PD-L1 blockade in urothelial cancer. The method was immunoSEQ multiplex PCR; TCRdb's version includes in-frame clones alone and lacks a portion of them. Of about 95,000 clones in the sample, more than 75% are singletons; the top ten hold 2% to 2.5%. Germline-derived CDR1 and CDR2 are MGHDK and SYGVNS. The V and J ends lost 1 base and 1 base respectively, with 7 bases between them. The CDR3 has 14 amino acids. Time point described: pretreatment peripheral blood. The sequence was obtained from a man between 60 and 75 years old with urothelial cancer. The chain recombines TRBV25-1 with TRBJ1-2; D perhaps matches TRBD1 (6 bases). This sample comprised PBMCs, obtained around atezolizumab (anti-PD-L1) treatment. The CDR3 DNA follows: TGTGCCAGCAGTGAATTGGACAGTAACTATGGCTACACCTTC. This encodes CASSELDSNYGYTF.